The 21 T cell receptor beta chains below were found in one sample sequenced in a study of CD8+CD57+ T cells in acquired aplastic anemia. The sequenced patients had an expansion of CD8+CD57+ cells seen by flow cytometry. The study profiled TCR beta VDJ and CDR3 using genomic DNA as template. TCRdb itself ran the reads through MiXCR, one entry per CDR3 protein. The sample comprises around 200,000 distinct CDR3 sequences, about three fifths of which are singletons, and approximately 46% rests with the top ten. The source material was sorted CD4+, CD8+, or CD8+CD57+ T cells (not recorded which) from PBMCs. The receptors stem from a human donor with aplastic anemia.

A note on this clonotype: A much larger clone differs by one base, so this may be a read error. The rearrangement joins TRBV6-6 to TRBJ1-1, with D unclear. The length of the CDR3 is 14 residues. Germline CDR1 and CDR2: MNHNY and SVGAGI (reference sequence). The CDR3 spells CAGSEGSGNTEAFF. CDR3 sequence (DNA): TGTGCCGGCAGTGAAGGATCAGGGAACACTGAAGCTTTCTTT.

This chain connects TRBV25-1 to TRBJ1-4, with D hard to call. V gave up 2 bases and J gave up 7 bases, with 5 bases separating them. CDR3 size: 12 residues. The germline CDR1 and CDR2 sequences are MGHDK and SYGVNS. CDR3 protein: CASSEPGEKLFF. CDR3 sequence (DNA): TGTGCCAGCAGTGAACCGGGTGAAAAACTGTTTTTT.

The gene calls are TRBV9 and TRBJ2-1, with no clear D. Trimming left V 0 bases short and J 4 bases short, with 8 bases between. The CDR3 runs to 14 residues. The germline V gene encodes CDR1 SGDLS and CDR2 YYNGEE. The DNA of the CDR3 is TGTGCCAGCAGCGTAGCGTCGGCTTACAATGAGCAGTTCTTC. This gives the protein CASSVASAYNEQFF.

The gene calls are TRBV2 and TRBJ1-1, with 10 bases aligning to TRBD1. The CDR3 runs to 15 residues. Germline V lookup: CDR1 SNHLY, CDR2 FYNNEI. V lost 10 bases and J lost 5; bases outside the gene matches: 13. CDR3 sequence: CANSRDRGRGTEAFF. The CDR3, as DNA: TGTGCCAACAGCCGCGACAGGGGGCGGGGGACTGAAGCTTTCTTT.

The chain recombines TRBV15 with TRBJ1-2; 7 positions match TRBD1. Germline assignment: CDR1 LNHNV and CDR2 YYDKDF (reference sequence). Losses at the gene ends were 3 bases for V and 4 bases for J; bases not matched to a gene: 2. The length of the CDR3 is 13 residues. CDR3 nucleotide sequence: TGTGCCACCAGCAGGCGACAGGGCTATGGCTACACCTTC. This sequence encodes CATSRRQGYGYTF.

This chain joins TRBV19 and TRBJ2-7; 8 bases are a match to TRBD2. This CDR3 contains 15 residues. Germline assignment: CDR1 LNHDA and CDR2 SQIVND (reference sequence). The J segment lost 3 bases and the V segment lost 2 bases, leaving 6 bases of the junction unmatched. This CDR3 is CASSISSGRVYEQYF. The CDR3 DNA reads TGTGCCAGTAGTATATCTAGCGGGCGAGTCTACGAGCAGTACTTC.

This clonotype came up once. V is TRBV20-1 and J is TRBJ2-6, with 10 bases fitting TRBD2. V shed 3 bases, J shed 3 bases, and the junction held 8 bases outside the gene matches. The CDR3 runs 17 residues. Germline lookup yields CDR1 DFQATT and CDR2 SNEGSKA (reference sequence). As DNA, the CDR3 is TGCAGTGCTAGGTATCGGGGACTAGCGATTGGGGCCAACGTCCTGACTTTC. Translation gives CSARYRGLAIGANVLTF.

This clonotype was seen a few times. The chain carries TRBV10-3 and TRBJ2-7; no definite D call. CDR3 size: 13 residues. V was clipped by 8 bases and J by 0 bases, with 11 bases between them. Germline CDR1 reads ENHRY; CDR2 reads SYGVKD. In nucleotides, the CDR3 is TGTGCCATCGTCACCGAGAGCTCCTACGAGCAGTACTTC. This codes for CAIVTESSYEQYF.

The rearrangement joins TRBV12-3 or TRBV12-4 to TRBJ1-3; TRBD1 might be the D (5 bases). The V and J ends lost 1 base and 3 bases respectively, with 19 bases between them. The CDR3 is 18 amino acids. In nucleotides, the CDR3 is TGTGCCAGCAGTTTAGGGGCAGGGAGGGATTTCTATGGAAACACCATATATTTT. Translation gives CASSLGAGRDFYGNTIYF.

Regarding this clonotype: The germline gene is not matched at one end of the junction; a read error may be the cause. The chain is built from TRBV7-2 and TRBJ2-7; D possibly corresponds to TRBD1 (5 bases). The CDR3 runs 14 residues. CDR1 SGHTA and CDR2 FQGNSA come from the germline V gene. For the CDR3, the DNA is TGTGCCAGCACCTTAGTGTCAGGGACCTACGAGCAGTACTTC. This gives the protein CASTLVSGTYEQYF.

V usage is TRBV29-1 and J usage is TRBJ2-7, with a tentative D call TRBD1 (5 bases). CDR3 size: 14 residues. V was shortened by 6 bases and J by 6 bases, with 21 bases between the two germline ends. From germline, CDR1 is SQVTM and CDR2 ANQGSEA. The CDR3 DNA sequence: TGCAGCGTCCTAAGCGCAGGGTTGCGTGGCGAGCAGTACTTC. Residues: CSVLSAGLRGEQYF.

The chain has TRBV20-1 and TRBJ2-7, with D possibly TRBD1 on 6 matching bases. The germline gives CDR1 DFQATT, CDR2 SNEGSKA (reference sequence). The CDR3 is 13 residues long. V lost 4 bases and J 2 bases, leaving 12 bases between the germline ends. The CDR3 is CSAIGQTTYEQYF. The DNA for the CDR3 is TGCAGTGCTATCGGACAGACGACCTACGAGCAGTACTTC.

This clonotype occurred a few times. The V gene is TRBV7-6, the J gene TRBJ2-5, with TRBD1 matching 7 bases. The length of the CDR3 is 13 residues. J was trimmed by 0 bases and V by 8 bases; bases with no gene match: 3. CDR1 is SGHVS, CDR2 FNYEAQ, per germline. The CDR3 here is CASSTGNQETQYF. CDR3 coding DNA: TGTGCCAGCTCGACAGGGAACCAAGAGACCCAGTACTTC.

As to this clonotype: With a much larger clone just one base away, this may be a read error. The chain couples TRBV4-1 to TRBJ1-3; 8 bases agree with TRBD1. Per the germline V gene, CDR1 is MGHRA and CDR2 is YSYEKL. V shed 4 bases, J shed 0 bases, and the junction held 8 bases outside the gene matches. There are 17 residues in the CDR3. The CDR3 DNA follows: TGCGCCAGCAGCCTCTCTCGGACAGGGCACTCTGGAAACACCATATATTTT. Residues: CASSLSRTGHSGNTIYF.

This clonotype was counted ten times or more. The rearrangement joins TRBV27 to TRBJ1-2, with 8 bases matching TRBD1. The CDR3 contains 13 residues. The J segment lost 3 bases and the V segment lost 3 bases, leaving 0 bases of the junction unmatched. Germline-derived CDR1 and CDR2 are MNHEY and SMNVEV (reference sequence). CDR3: CASSLTGDYGYTF. In nucleotides, the CDR3 is TGTGCCAGCAGTTTGACAGGGGACTATGGCTACACCTTC.

The rearrangement links TRBV19 to TRBJ2-1, with unresolved D. Germline V gene lookup returns CDR1 LNHDA and CDR2 SQIVND (reference sequence). The CDR3 is made up of 10 amino acids. Trimming took off 7 bases at V and 8 bases at J, with 6 bases between the two ends. The DNA for the CDR3 is TGTGCCAGTATGGGATATGAGCAGTTCTTC. Its translation is CASMGYEQFF.

This clonotype was recorded many times. The V and J genes are TRBV12-3 or TRBV12-4 and TRBJ2-2, with a tentative D call TRBD1 (5 bases). Trimming pared 1 base from V and 3 bases from J, leaving 9 bases between. This CDR3 is 15 amino acids long. The CDR3 region has the DNA TGTGCCAGCAGTTTAGTCCAGGGCGACACCGGGGAGCTGTTTTTT. This translates into CASSLVQGDTGELFF.

The chain combines TRBV5-4 with TRBJ2-3; D is uncertain. V was clipped by 4 bases and J by 6 bases, with 9 bases between them. Germline V gene lookup returns CDR1 SGHNT and CDR2 YYREEE (reference sequence). The CDR3 runs 12 residues. The CDR3 reads CASSRAGDTQYF. In DNA, the CDR3 is TGTGCCAGCAGCAGGGCTGGGGATACGCAGTATTTT.

The genes are TRBV7-8 and TRBJ2-1; 9 nucleotides agree with TRBD2. Germline-derived CDR1 and CDR2 are SGHVS and FQNEAQ. The J segment lost 2 bases and the V segment lost 1 base, leaving 12 bases of the junction unmatched. This CDR3 has 19 residues. CDR3 DNA sequence: TGTGCCAGCAGCTTAGGGTTAGCGGGGGTCCCACAAACCTACAATGAGCAGTTCTTC. Protein: CASSLGLAGVPQTYNEQFF.

This chain connects TRBV7-3 to TRBJ2-2; a weak D match, TRBD2 (5 bases). V was shortened by 5 bases and J by 9 bases, with 10 bases between the two germline ends. The CDR3 is 12 residues long. The V gene's germline CDR1 is SGHTA and CDR2 FQGTGA. The CDR3 spells CASSPGSRELFF. CDR3 in DNA: TGTGCCAGCAGCCCGGGGTCGCGGGAGCTGTTTTTT.

This clonotype was observed a handful of times. The chain links TRBV20-1 to TRBJ1-2, with D possibly TRBD1 on 6 matching bases. Per the germline V gene, CDR1 is DFQATT and CDR2 is SNEGSKA (reference sequence). V lost 6 bases and J lost 5, with 19 bases in between. The CDR3 contains 14 residues. The CDR3 sequence is CSAVRMGAGYGYTF. As DNA, the CDR3 is TGCAGTGCCGTGCGTATGGGGGCAGGGTATGGCTACACCTTC.